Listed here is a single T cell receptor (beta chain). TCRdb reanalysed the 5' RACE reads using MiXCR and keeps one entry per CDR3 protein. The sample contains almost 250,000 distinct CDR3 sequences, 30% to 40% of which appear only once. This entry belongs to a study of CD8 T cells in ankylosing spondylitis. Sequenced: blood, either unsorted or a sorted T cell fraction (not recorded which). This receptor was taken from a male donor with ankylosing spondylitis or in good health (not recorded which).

The chain's CDR3 is CASSLTWGDGYGYTF. As DNA, the CDR3 is TGTGCCAGCAGTCTGACTTGGGGGGACGGCTATGGCTACACCTTC. The chain is built from TRBV12-3 or TRBV12-4 and TRBJ1-2; D perhaps matches TRBD1 (5 bases). This CDR3 is built from 15 residues. The V and J ends lost 5 bases and 4 bases respectively, with 17 bases between them.